The 28 T cell receptor beta chains presented below share a single source sample, sequenced in a study of identical twins (dated by TCRdb to the mid-2010s). The library was produced with 5' RACE. Sequenced on an Illumina HiSeq 2000. The public sequencing data were trimmed at Q25 with fastp and processed into clonotypes with MiXCR by TCRdb, which kept only in-frame beta chains. When rows share a CDR3 protein, they turn into one entry using the most common DNA and genes. For this sample there are 700,000 or so distinct CDR3 sequences; 8.6% appear just once. Approximately 0.96% of the sample is taken by the ten largest. This sample was shared with a second study, whose subject was yellow fever vaccine responses in identical twins.

Sequenced sample: PBMCs. Receptors were obtained from a woman under 30 in good health.

This clonotype came up many times. The gene calls are TRBV5-1 and TRBJ1-1; D unclear. Germline CDR1 is SGHRS and CDR2 is YFSETQ. The CDR3 extends over 11 amino acids. Trimming pared 5 bases from V and 1 base from J, leaving 3 bases between. The CDR3 reads CASSTNTEAFF. The CDR3 bases are TGCGCCAGCAGTACGAACACTGAAGCTTTCTTT.

This chain joins TRBV27 and TRBJ2-1; D ambiguous. Germline V gene lookup returns CDR1 MNHEY and CDR2 SMNVEV (reference sequence). The V end was cut by 1 base, the J end by 0 bases, with 10 bases between. This CDR3 is built from 16 residues. The CDR3 here is CASSLWAGTSYNEQFF. CDR3 DNA sequence: TGTGCCAGCAGTTTATGGGCTGGAACCTCCTACAATGAGCAGTTCTTC.

This clonotype has ten or more counts. The V call is TRBV5-1, the J call TRBJ2-7, with a tentative D call TRBD2 (5 bases). Per germline, CDR1 SGHRS and CDR2 YFSETQ. The CDR3 runs to 15 residues. V lost 1 base, J lost 6 bases, and 17 bases lay in between. The CDR3 loop is CASSLFDTGISEQYF. CDR3 nucleotide sequence: TGCGCCAGCAGCTTGTTTGACACCGGGATATCCGAGCAGTACTTC.

The chain links TRBV6-4 to TRBJ2-3; D is unclear. The CDR3 runs to 13 residues. Trimming took 6 bases from V and 2 from J, leaving 9 bases between them. Germline V CDR1 and CDR2: MRHNA, SNTAGT. CDR3 in amino acids: CASSQLPTDTQYF. The DNA for the CDR3 is TGTGCCAGCAGCCAACTACCCACAGATACGCAGTATTTT.

This clonotype was recorded many times. The chain has TRBV12-3 or TRBV12-4 and TRBJ2-7; TRBD2 matches 9 bases. CDR3 length: 14 residues. Unmatched junction bases numbered 7, after V lost 7 bases and J lost 3 bases. CDR3 protein: CASNSGLASYEQYF. CDR3 in DNA: TGTGCCAGCAACTCGGGACTAGCCAGCTACGAGCAGTACTTC.

This clonotype was seen a handful of times. The V call is TRBV7-9, the J call TRBJ2-1; D assignment may be TRBD1 or TRBD2 (6 bases each). The CDR3 sequence is 15 residues long. Germline loops: CDR1 SEHNR, CDR2 FQNEAQ (reference sequence). V lost 8 bases and J 7 bases, leaving 21 bases between the germline ends. CDR3 loop: CASQGVWGARNEQFF. In DNA, the CDR3 is TGTGCCAGCCAAGGCGTATGGGGGGCGAGGAATGAGCAGTTCTTC.

The CDR3 here is CASSGHEGQGQYF. CDR3 nucleotide sequence: TGTGCCAGCAGTGGCCATGAGGGACAGGGACAGTACTTC. The chain uses TRBV2 and TRBJ2-4; 9 bases are a match to TRBD1. This CDR3 comprises 13 residues. CDR1 SNHLY and CDR2 FYNNEI come from the germline V gene. V shed 4 bases, J shed 13 bases, and the junction held 8 bases outside the gene matches.

This clonotype was observed many times. The V gene is TRBV29-1, the J gene TRBJ2-1; D remains unclear. The CDR3 runs 14 residues. V dropped 1 base and J dropped 3 bases, with 10 bases sitting between them. Germline assignment: CDR1 SQVTM and CDR2 ANQGSEA. Here the CDR3 reads CSVEAEPFYNEQFF. The CDR3 nucleotides read TGCAGCGTTGAAGCGGAACCGTTCTACAATGAGCAGTTCTTC.

This clonotype was seen repeatedly, ten times or more. The V and J genes are TRBV20-1 and TRBJ2-3, with 16 bases lining up with TRBD2. This CDR3 has 18 residues. V was clipped by 2 bases and J by 5 bases; unmatched bases: 10. From germline, CDR1 is DFQATT and CDR2 SNEGSKA (reference sequence). CDR3 residues: CSARPSGLAGGGLDTQYF. CDR3 nucleotides: TGCAGTGCTAGACCATCGGGACTAGCGGGAGGGGGCCTAGATACGCAGTATTTT.

This clonotype has just a few counts. The CDR3 loop is CASSLPGLAGVADTQYF. The CDR3 nucleotides are TGCGCCAGCAGCTTACCTGGACTAGCGGGAGTGGCAGATACGCAGTATTTT. The rearrangement joins TRBV5-1 to TRBJ2-3; TRBD2 matches 13 bases. J gave up 4 bases and V 2 bases, and 7 bases lay outside the gene matches. The germline V gene has CDR1 SGHRS and CDR2 YFSETQ. The CDR3 length is 17 residues. Drawing the rest from reference TRBV5-1 and TRBJ2-3, the complete variable domain is KAGVTQTPRYLIKTRGQQVTLSCSPISGHRSVSWYQQTPGQGLQFLFEYFSETQRNKGNFPGRFSGRQFSNSRSEMNVSTLELGDSALYLCASSLPGLAGVADTQYFGPGTRLTVL.

This clonotype was found a few times. The CDR3 DNA reads as TGTGCCAGCAGCCCCGGAGGAGCGGGGACTCTGGAGACCCAGTACTTC. Its protein is CASSPGGAGTLETQYF. The J gene is TRBJ2-5, the V gene TRBV7-2; 7 bases line up with TRBD2. The CDR3 length is 16 residues. V lost 5 bases, J lost 5 bases, and 14 bases stayed unmatched. Germline-derived CDR1 and CDR2 are SGHTA and FQGNSA. Full variable domain (outside the CDR3, taken from reference TRBV7-2 and TRBJ2-5): GAGVSQSPSNKVTEKGKDVELRCDPISGHTALYWYRQSLGQGLEFLIYFQGNSAPDKSGLPSDRFSAERTGGSVSTLTIQRTQQEDSAVYLCASSPGGAGTLETQYFGPGTRLLVL.

The V gene is TRBV10-2, the J gene TRBJ2-7; TRBD2 agrees at 7 bases. The CDR3 is 14 residues long. CDR1 and CDR2 (germline): WSHSY, SAAADI. The ends lost 2 bases at V and 5 bases at J; junction bases unmatched: 6. CDR3 loop: CASSENTGGNEQYF. CDR3 nucleotide sequence: TGCGCCAGCAGTGAGAATACGGGAGGCAACGAGCAGTACTTC.

The J gene is TRBJ2-7, the V gene TRBV11-2, with D maybe TRBD1 (6 bases). Trimming took off 1 base at V and 3 bases at J, with 10 bases between the two ends. Germline V gene data show CDR1 as SGHAT and CDR2 as FQNNGV. CDR3 length: 14 amino acids. The CDR3 nucleotides read TGTGCCAGCAGCTTAGTCGGGACAATCTACGAGCAGTACTTC. Protein sequence: CASSLVGTIYEQYF.

V usage is TRBV7-2 and J usage is TRBJ2-1; D may be TRBD1 (6 bases). Germline assignment: CDR1 SGHTA and CDR2 FQGNSA. Trimming left V 2 bases short and J 4 bases short, with 21 bases between. The CDR3 totals 18 residues. CDR3 protein: CASSLRRQAASVYNEQFF. The CDR3 bases are TGTGCCAGCAGCTTACGCCGACAGGCCGCTAGTGTTTACAATGAGCAGTTCTTC.

J is TRBJ2-1 and V is TRBV12-3 or TRBV12-4; no clear D. The CDR3 covers 16 residues. V was pared by 5 bases and J by 3 bases, with 17 bases between. This CDR3 reads CASSPLLEQRYNEQFF. CDR3 in DNA: TGTGCCAGCAGTCCCCTCTTGGAACAGCGCTACAATGAGCAGTTCTTC.

This clonotype was counted ten times or more. The chain links TRBV7-2 to TRBJ2-7; D unclear. Looked up from germline, CDR1 is SGHTA and CDR2 is FQGNSA. Trimming cost V 3 bases and J 6 bases, with 15 bases left between them. This CDR3 contains 14 residues. CDR3 sequence: CASSLALGSAEQYF. The CDR3 nucleotides read TGTGCCAGCAGCTTGGCGCTAGGTTCTGCCGAGCAGTACTTC.

The chain links TRBV10-3 to TRBJ2-1; 8 bases map to TRBD2. This CDR3 is 14 amino acids long. CDR1 and CDR2 from the germline V gene are ENHRY and SYGVKD. The trim removed 7 bases at V and 8 bases at J, leaving 10 bases unmatched. DNA for the CDR3: TGTGCCATCAAAAATCCGGGGGGGCTCGATGAGCAGTTCTTC. This encodes CAIKNPGGLDEQFF.

This clonotype was found a few times. The V and J genes are TRBV20-1 and TRBJ2-5; 7 nucleotides align to TRBD2. The germline V gene has CDR1 DFQATT and CDR2 SNEGSKA (reference sequence). The CDR3 extends over 14 amino acids. J gave up 4 bases and V 1 base, and 6 bases lay outside the gene matches. CDR3 coding DNA: TGCAGTGCTAGAGGGGGGAGGGGAGGAGAGACCCAGTACTTC. Its translation: CSARGGRGGETQYF.

The chain links TRBV5-6 to TRBJ2-5; 7 bases agree with TRBD2. Germline CDR1 SGHDT, CDR2 YYEEEE. The junction had 9 bases not matched to a gene; V was cut back by 3 bases and J by 1 base. The CDR3 totals 16 residues. This chain's CDR3 is CASSSNPGGTQETQYF. The CDR3 DNA reads as TGTGCCAGCAGCTCGAACCCCGGGGGGACCCAAGAGACCCAGTACTTC.

The genes are TRBV7-3 and TRBJ2-2, with D possibly called TRBD1 or TRBD2 (5 bases each). The germline V and J ends were trimmed by 4 bases and 5 bases, with 11 bases remaining between them. CDR1 and CDR2 from the germline V gene are SGHTA and FQGTGA. This CDR3 comprises 14 residues. CDR3 sequence (DNA): TGTGCCAGCAGCTCCGGGACGTGGACCGGGGAGCTGTTTTTT. This codes for CASSSGTWTGELFF.

At least ten counts were recorded for this clonotype. DNA of the CDR3: TGCAGCGTTGAAGACGGGACAGATAAGGCTGGGGCCAACGTCCTGACTTTC. Protein sequence: CSVEDGTDKAGANVLTF. The chain carries TRBV29-1 and TRBJ2-6, with 7 bases fitting TRBD1. CDR3 length: 17 residues. Germline V gene sequence: CDR1 SQVTM, CDR2 ANQGSEA. With 0 bases clipped from V and 2 bases from J, the junction kept 7 bases outside the gene matches.

This clonotype was counted at least ten times. The chain links TRBV5-1 to TRBJ1-1; perhaps TRBD1 as D (6 bases). The CDR3 totals 16 residues. The V gene's germline CDR1 is SGHRS and CDR2 YFSETQ. The V gene lost 4 bases and the J gene lost 0 bases, with 16 bases spanning the gap. CDR3: CASSTGQTLMNTEAFF. CDR3 bases: TGCGCCAGCAGCACCGGACAGACACTTATGAACACTGAAGCTTTCTTT. Drawing the rest from reference TRBV5-1 and TRBJ1-1, the complete variable domain is KAGVTQTPRYLIKTRGQQVTLSCSPISGHRSVSWYQQTPGQGLQFLFEYFSETQRNKGNFPGRFSGRQFSNSRSEMNVSTLELGDSALYLCASSTGQTLMNTEAFFGQGTRLTVV.

This clonotype was observed a handful of times. This chain connects TRBV20-1 to TRBJ2-5; the D is unclear. The V and J ends lost 3 bases and 0 bases respectively, with 17 bases between them. Germline assignment: CDR1 DFQATT and CDR2 SNEGSKA (reference sequence). This CDR3 is built from 16 residues. Written as DNA, the CDR3 is TGCAGTGCTAGGAGACGGTGGGCCGCATACCAAGAGACCCAGTACTTC. Amino acids: CSARRRWAAYQETQYF.

This clonotype occurred many times. The CDR3 coding sequence is TGTGCCAGCAGCTTAATGGGCTTGAACACCGGGGAGCTGTTTTTT. Its translation: CASSLMGLNTGELFF. The V call is TRBV7-2, the J call TRBJ2-2, with D unresolved. Trimming cost V 2 bases and J 1 base, with 8 bases left between them. CDR1 and CDR2 (germline): SGHTA, FQGNSA. This CDR3 has 15 residues.

V gene TRBV11-2 combines with J gene TRBJ1-1; D perhaps matches TRBD1 (5 bases). CDR3 length: 13 residues. Germline CDR1 reads SGHAT; CDR2 reads FQNNGV. The V end lost 5 bases, the J end lost 10 bases, and 17 bases lay between the germline ends. The DNA for the CDR3 is TGTGCCAGCAGCGGGGCCGAGGAGGAGGCAGCTTTCTTT. This encodes CASSGAEEEAAFF.

This clonotype has just a few counts. CDR3: CATSTSTGSPETQYF. The CDR3 bases are TGTGCCACCTCAACTTCTACGGGCTCCCCGGAGACCCAGTACTTC. The J gene is TRBJ2-5, the V gene TRBV24-1, with D uncertain. V lost 9 bases to trimming and J lost 5 bases, with 21 bases between them. The germline V gene encodes CDR1 KGHDR and CDR2 SFDVKD. This CDR3 region has 15 residues.

This clonotype occurred many times. The CDR3 region is CASSLITGLMEKLFF. CDR3 coding DNA: TGTGCCAGCAGCTTAATTACAGGGCTAATGGAAAAACTGTTTTTT. The V call is TRBV7-9, the J call TRBJ1-4; a possible D gene is TRBD1 (6 bases). The CDR3 spans 15 residues. The ends were cut back, 2 bases at V and 8 bases at J, with 15 bases in the middle. Germline CDR1 and CDR2: SEHNR and FQNEAQ (reference sequence).

This clonotype was counted many times. The chain combines TRBV14 with TRBJ2-2; 8 bases map to TRBD1. This CDR3 comprises 15 residues. From germline, CDR1 is SGHDN and CDR2 FVKESK. Germline trimming cut 2 bases from V and 6 bases from J; bases unmatched to any gene: 5. This CDR3 reads CASSQLRGLPGELFF. The CDR3, as DNA: TGTGCCAGCAGCCAACTCAGGGGGCTACCCGGGGAGCTGTTTTTT.